Presented here are 20 T cell receptor beta chains from one specimen sequenced in a study of T cell responses to AZD1222 COVID-19 vaccine. Sequencing used immunoSEQ multiplex PCR; TCRdb keeps in-frame clones, though not all of them. The sample holds about 94,000 clones, around nine tenths seen once. The sample consisted of peripheral blood, taken on day 0 of AZD1222 vaccination. The receptors originated from an adult in good health.

The chain carries TRBV12-3 or TRBV12-4 and TRBJ2-7; TRBD1 matches at 8 bases. The ends lost 4 bases at V and 6 bases at J; junction bases unmatched: 2. CDR3 size: 12 residues. The CDR3 is CASSYGQGEQYF. The CDR3 nucleotides are TGTGCCAGCAGTTATGGACAGGGCGAGCAGTACTTC.

This chain links TRBV18 with TRBJ2-7, with D tentatively TRBD1 or TRBD2 (5 bases each). Trimming cost V 6 bases and J 6 bases, with 12 bases left between them. The germline CDR1 and CDR2 sequences are KGHSH and LQKENI. CDR3 size: 12 residues. The DNA of the CDR3 is TGTGCCAGCTCCCGGGACGTAGGCGAGCAGTACTTC. Translating it yields CASSRDVGEQYF.

This CDR3 reads CASSKPDRGNEKLFF. The CDR3 DNA is TGTGCCAGCAGCAAACCGGACAGGGGGAATGAAAAACTGTTTTTT. The chain employs TRBV7-9 and TRBJ1-4; 10 bases agree with TRBD1. This CDR3 region has 15 residues. Unmatched junction bases numbered 5, after V lost 5 bases and J lost 5 bases. CDR1 SEHNR and CDR2 FQNEAQ come from the germline V gene (reference sequence).

CDR3 DNA: TGCGCCAGCAGCACGGACGGACAGAACACTGAAGCTTTCTTT. This sequence encodes CASSTDGQNTEAFF. The V gene is TRBV5-1, the J gene TRBJ1-1, with D perhaps matching TRBD1 (5 bases). There are 14 residues in the CDR3. The V and J ends lost 4 bases and 1 base respectively, with 11 bases between them. CDR1 and CDR2 from the germline V gene are SGHRS and YFSETQ.

This clone occurred once. The J gene is TRBJ2-2, the V gene TRBV29-1, with D maybe TRBD1 (6 bases). Germline V gene sequence: CDR1 SQVTM, CDR2 ANQGSEA. CDR3 size: 12 residues. Trimming cost V 7 bases and J 1 base, with 7 bases left between them. The CDR3 loop reads CSARGNTGELFF. In DNA, the CDR3 is TGCAGCGCCAGGGGGAACACCGGGGAGCTGTTTTTT.

J is TRBJ1-6 and V is TRBV4-2; D is possibly TRBD1 (5 bases). Germline-derived CDR1 and CDR2 are LGHNA and YNFKEQ. The CDR3 is made up of 18 amino acids. Trimming shortened V by 0 bases and J by 7 bases, and 19 bases separated the two germline ends. CDR3 nucleotide sequence: TGTGCCAGCAGCCAAGATCCTCCCGGGACGATTCTGAATTCACCCCTCCACTTT. Residues: CASSQDPPGTILNSPLHF.

This clone was counted a single time. This chain uses TRBV7-3 with TRBJ2-1; the match to TRBD1 covers 10 bases. V was pared by 5 bases and J by 7 bases, with 8 bases of the junction left unmatched. The CDR3 is made up of 15 amino acids. CDR1 and CDR2 (germline): SGHTA, FQGTGA. CDR3 bases: TGTGCCAGCAGCACTACGGGACAGGGGTTAAATGAGCAGTTCTTC. Encoded protein: CASSTTGQGLNEQFF.

The rearrangement uses TRBV9 and TRBJ1-4; 12 bases are a match to TRBD1. Looked up from germline, CDR1 is SGDLS and CDR2 is YYNGEE. This CDR3 is 18 amino acids long. J was trimmed by 7 bases and V by 4 bases; bases with no gene match: 14. The CDR3 protein is CASSSPPPGQGAGEKLFF. The CDR3 DNA reads as TGTGCCAGCAGCTCCCCTCCCCCGGGACAGGGGGCCGGTGAAAAACTGTTTTTT. Complete variable domain (other parts from reference TRBV9 and TRBJ1-4): DSGVTQTPKHLITATGQRVTLRCSPRSGDLSVYWYQQSLDQGLQFLIQYYNGEERAKGNILERFSAQQFPDLHSELNLSSLELGDSALYFCASSSPPPGQGAGEKLFFGSGTQLSVL.

The count of this clone is one. The rearrangement joins TRBV13 to TRBJ1-1; 11 bases agree with TRBD1. The CDR3 length is 14 residues. V dropped 5 bases and J dropped 4; count of bases not matched to a gene: 3. The germline gives CDR1 PRHDT, CDR2 FYEKMQ (reference sequence). Here the CDR3 DNA reads TGTGCCAGCAGCCGGACAGGGGGCCTCACTGAAGCTTTCTTT. It translates to CASSRTGGLTEAFF.

The V call is TRBV9, the J call TRBJ1-2, with TRBD1 matching over 7 bases. Germline lookup yields CDR1 SGDLS and CDR2 YYNGEE. Trimming took 0 bases from V and 6 from J; bases not matched to a gene: 5. This CDR3 has 14 residues. CDR3 sequence reads: CASSVGQGVDGYTF. The CDR3 nucleotides read TGTGCCAGCAGCGTAGGACAGGGAGTTGATGGCTACACCTTC.

Concerning this clone itself: No DNA is shown, since the ends of the CDR3 on it are uncertain; the CDR3 is the one TCRdb lists. The chain recombines TRBV6-5 with TRBJ1-5; the table's D gene call, TRBD1, was not cross checked with the DNA. The CDR3 is made up of 15 amino acids, end residues included. Germline CDR1 MNHEY, CDR2 SVGAGI. CDR3 in amino acids: CASRFGPGNGQPQHF.

V usage is TRBV25-1 and J usage is TRBJ1-4, with no clear D. V shed 3 bases and J shed 3 bases, with 14 bases lying between them. Germline CDR1 MGHDK, CDR2 SYGVNS. This CDR3 spans 16 amino acids. CDR3 region: CASSESQSQPNEKLFF. CDR3 in DNA: TGTGCCAGCAGTGAGTCCCAGTCCCAGCCTAATGAAAAACTGTTTTTT.

The J gene is TRBJ2-7, the V gene TRBV14; D gene ambiguous. Deletions cut 1 base from V and 0 bases from J, with 7 bases between. Germline V gene sequence: CDR1 SGHDN, CDR2 FVKESK. The CDR3 has 14 amino acids. DNA of the CDR3: TGTGCCAGCAGCCAAGGTCACGGCTCCTACGAGCAGTACTTC. Translated, it gives CASSQGHGSYEQYF.

V is TRBV11-2 and J is TRBJ2-2; D gene ambiguous. CDR1 SGHAT and CDR2 FQNNGV come from the germline V gene. This CDR3 spans 13 amino acids. V shed 0 bases and J shed 5 bases, with 4 bases lying between them. The CDR3 sequence is CASSLEWTGELFF. As DNA, the CDR3 is TGTGCCAGCAGCTTAGAGTGGACCGGGGAGCTGTTTTTT.

The chain couples TRBV6-5 to TRBJ1-2, with TRBD1 matching over 8 bases. This CDR3 has 14 residues. CDR1 and CDR2 (germline): MNHEY, SVGAGI. The junction had 4 bases not matched to a gene; V was cut back by 2 bases and J by 5 bases. Written as DNA, the CDR3 is TGTGCCAGCAGTTACGCAGGGGGCTATTATGGCTACACCTTC. Translated: CASSYAGGYYGYTF.

The chain employs TRBV27 and TRBJ2-5, with TRBD2 as a possible D gene (6 bases). The CDR3 length is 15 residues. The ends were cut back, 3 bases at V and 4 bases at J, with 15 bases in the middle. Germline lookup yields CDR1 MNHEY and CDR2 SMNVEV (reference sequence). CDR3 DNA sequence: TGTGCCAGCAGTTTTCATCGGGCGGGGAGAGAGACCCAGTACTTC. This encodes CASSFHRAGRETQYF.

This clone was observed a few times. The chain joins TRBV7-8 to TRBJ2-5; D gene ambiguous. The CDR3 loop spans 12 amino acids. The germline V gene encodes CDR1 SGHVS and CDR2 FQNEAQ. Trimming left V 1 base short and J 5 bases short, with 5 bases between. The CDR3 DNA sequence: TGTGCCAGCAGCTTAGTGGGGGAGACCCAGTACTTC. Amino acids: CASSLVGETQYF.

The chain employs TRBV6-4 and TRBJ2-3, with D maybe TRBD2 (8 bases). The V and J ends lost 0 bases and 4 bases respectively, with 23 bases between them. The CDR3 consists of 19 residues. CDR1 and CDR2 (germline): MRHNA, SNTAGT. CDR3 sequence reads: CASSDSTGETGGRSDTQYF. CDR3 DNA: TGTGCCAGCAGTGACTCAACAGGGGAGACGGGGGGGCGCTCAGATACGCAGTATTTT.

The J gene is TRBJ2-1, the V gene TRBV18, with unresolved D. V dropped 0 bases and J dropped 5 bases, with 8 bases sitting between them. This CDR3 has 14 residues. The germline CDR1 and CDR2 sequences are KGHSH and LQKENI. CDR3 DNA: TGTGCCAGCTCACCACCCTCTATCAACAATGAGCAGTTCTTC. Its translation is CASSPPSINNEQFF.

The chain couples TRBV7-6 to TRBJ2-2, with no clear D. There are 10 residues in the CDR3. The V gene lost 10 bases and the J gene lost 8 bases, with 8 bases spanning the gap. Germline V gives CDR1 SGHVS, CDR2 FNYEAQ. The CDR3 sequence is CANDIGELFF. For the CDR3, the DNA is TGTGCCAATGATATAGGGGAGCTGTTTTTT.